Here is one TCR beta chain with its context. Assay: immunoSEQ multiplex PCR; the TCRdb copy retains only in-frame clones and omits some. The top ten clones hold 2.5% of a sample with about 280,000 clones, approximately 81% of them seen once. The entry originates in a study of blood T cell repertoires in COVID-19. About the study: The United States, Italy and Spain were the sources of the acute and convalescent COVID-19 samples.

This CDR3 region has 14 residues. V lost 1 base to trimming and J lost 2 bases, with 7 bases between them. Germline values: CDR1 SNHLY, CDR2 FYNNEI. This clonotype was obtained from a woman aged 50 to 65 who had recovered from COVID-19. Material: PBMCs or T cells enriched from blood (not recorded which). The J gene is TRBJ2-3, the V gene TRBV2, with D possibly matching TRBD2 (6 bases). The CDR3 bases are TGTGCCAGCAGTGAAGGCGGGACCACAGATACGCAGTATTTT. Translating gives CASSEGGTTDTQYF.